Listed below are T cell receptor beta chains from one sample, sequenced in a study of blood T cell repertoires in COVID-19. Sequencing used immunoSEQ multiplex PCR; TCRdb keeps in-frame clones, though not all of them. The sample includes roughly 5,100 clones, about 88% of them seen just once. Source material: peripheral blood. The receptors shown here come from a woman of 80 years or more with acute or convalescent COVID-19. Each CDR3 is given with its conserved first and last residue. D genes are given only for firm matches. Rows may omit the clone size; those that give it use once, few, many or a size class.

CDR3: CASSVGLRGTQYF
DNA: TGTGCCAGCAGTGTCGGGCTCAGGGGGACCCAGTACTTC
V: TRBV2
J: TRBJ2-5
length: 13
D: .
size: .

CDR3: CASSYADREGAFF
DNA: TGTGCCAGCAGTTACGCGGACAGAGAGGGAGCTTTCTTT
V: TRBV6-5
J: TRBJ1-1
length: 13
D: .
size: .

CDR3: CASSDPGTGRTNYGYTF
DNA: TGTGCCAGCAGCGATCCCGGGACAGGGAGGACTAACTATGGCTACACCTTC
V: TRBV2
J: TRBJ1-2
length: 17
D: TRBD1
size: once

CDR3: CASSLPRGSGNTIYF
DNA: TGTGCCAGCAGCTTACCCAGGGGGTCTGGAAACACCATATATTTT
V: TRBV7-9
J: TRBJ1-3
length: 15
D: TRBD1
size: .

CDR3: CASSLSFAIGYTF
DNA: TGTGCCAGCAGCTTATCGTTCGCGATTGGCTACACCTTC
V: TRBV11-3
J: TRBJ1-2
length: 13
D: .
size: .

CDR3: CASSLEQGAEAFF
DNA: TGTGCCAGCAGCTTGGAACAGGGCGCTGAAGCTTTCTTT
V: TRBV7-2
J: TRBJ1-1
length: 13
D: .
size: .

CDR3: CASSPARGGFTDTQYF
DNA: TGTGCCAGCAGTCCCGCCCGCGGGGGGTTCACAGATACGCAGTATTTT
V: TRBV6-6
J: TRBJ2-3
length: 16
D: TRBD2
size: .

CDR3: CASSSGTSAFQYF
DNA: TGTGCCAGCTCGTCCGGGACTAGCGCCTTTCAGTACTTC
V: TRBV18
J: TRBJ2-4
length: 13
D: TRBD2
size: .

CDR3: CASTPQGGTEAFF
DNA: TGTGCCAGCACCCCTCAGGGAGGGACTGAAGCTTTCTTT
V: TRBV6-2/TRBV6-3
J: TRBJ1-1
length: 13
D: .
size: .

CDR3: CASSWGQGNTGELFF
DNA: TGTGCCAGCAGCTGGGGGCAGGGGAACACCGGGGAGCTGTTTTTT
V: TRBV5-4
J: TRBJ2-2
length: 15
D: .
size: once

CDR3: CATSDDSRSRAYSTDTQYF
DNA: TGTGCCACCAGTGATGACTCCAGGTCGCGGGCTTATAGCACAGATACGCAGTATTTT
V: TRBV24-1
J: TRBJ2-3
length: 19
D: .
size: .

CDR3: CASSDPGQGGNQPQHF
DNA: TGTGCCAGCAGTGATCCGGGACAGGGAGGCAATCAGCCCCAGCATTTT
V: TRBV28
J: TRBJ1-5
length: 16
D: TRBD1
size: .

CDR3: CASSLAGRGVVKEQFF
DNA: TGTGCCAGCAGCTTAGCGGGGCGGGGGGTGGTTAAAGAGCAGTTCTTC
V: TRBV7-6
J: TRBJ2-1
length: 16
D: TRBD2
size: .

CDR3: CASSYNLGENTEAFF
DNA: TGTGCCAGCAGTTACAACCTCGGTGAGAACACTGAAGCTTTCTTT
V: TRBV6-5
J: TRBJ1-1
length: 15
D: .
size: .

CDR3: CASSPGGEDSYEQYF
DNA: TGTGCCAGCAGCCCTGGGGGGGAAGACTCCTACGAGCAGTACTTC
V: TRBV4-2
J: TRBJ2-7
length: 15
D: TRBD2
size: .

CDR3: CSAGAGDGTDTQYF
DNA: TGCAGTGCTGGTGCGGGGGACGGCACAGATACGCAGTATTTT
V: TRBV20-1
J: TRBJ2-3
length: 14
D: TRBD2
size: .

CDR3: CASSLDPGYYGYTF
DNA: TGTGCCAGCAGCTTAGATCCAGGTTACTATGGCTACACCTTC
V: TRBV11-2
J: TRBJ1-2
length: 14
D: .
size: once

CDR3: CASGLSGPYGYTF
DNA: TGTGCTAGTGGTTTGTCAGGGCCCTATGGCTACACCTTC
V: TRBV12-5
J: TRBJ1-2
length: 13
D: .
size: .

CDR3: CASSFTRGGTQYF
DNA: TGTGCCAGCAGTTTTACTAGAGGGGGTACGCAGTATTTT
V: TRBV12-3/TRBV12-4
J: TRBJ2-3
length: 13
D: .
size: .

CDR3: CASSLTGVAGYTF
DNA: TGTGCCAGCAGTCTGACAGGGGTAGCTGGCTACACCTTC
V: TRBV12-3/TRBV12-4
J: TRBJ1-2
length: 13
D: TRBD1
size: .

CDR3: CASIRRAGVQETQYF
DNA: TGTGCCAGCATTCGCAGGGCAGGGGTCCAAGAGACCCAGTACTTC
V: TRBV6-5
J: TRBJ2-5
length: 15
D: .
size: once

CDR3: CASRQQGGEQFF
DNA: TGTGCCAGCAGACAACAGGGGGGTGAGCAGTTCTTC
V: TRBV12-3/TRBV12-4
J: TRBJ2-1
length: 12
D: TRBD1
size: .

CDR3: CASSLGGGGLETQYF
DNA: TGCGCCAGCAGCTTGGGAGGCGGGGGATTAGAGACCCAGTACTTC
V: TRBV5-1
J: TRBJ2-5
length: 15
D: TRBD2
size: .

CDR3: CASSLSTQETQYF
DNA: TGCGCCAGCAGCTTGAGCACTCAAGAGACCCAGTACTTC
V: TRBV5-1
J: TRBJ2-5
length: 13
D: .
size: .

CDR3: CASSPSQASYEQYF
DNA: TGTGCCAGCAGCCCCTCACAGGCCTCCTACGAGCAGTACTTC
V: TRBV11-3
J: TRBJ2-7
length: 14
D: .
size: .

CDR3: CASSAGVTGSGNTIYF
DNA: TGTGCCAGCAGTGCGGGCGTGACAGGATCTGGAAACACCATATATTTT
V: TRBV6-1
J: TRBJ1-3
length: 16
D: .
size: .